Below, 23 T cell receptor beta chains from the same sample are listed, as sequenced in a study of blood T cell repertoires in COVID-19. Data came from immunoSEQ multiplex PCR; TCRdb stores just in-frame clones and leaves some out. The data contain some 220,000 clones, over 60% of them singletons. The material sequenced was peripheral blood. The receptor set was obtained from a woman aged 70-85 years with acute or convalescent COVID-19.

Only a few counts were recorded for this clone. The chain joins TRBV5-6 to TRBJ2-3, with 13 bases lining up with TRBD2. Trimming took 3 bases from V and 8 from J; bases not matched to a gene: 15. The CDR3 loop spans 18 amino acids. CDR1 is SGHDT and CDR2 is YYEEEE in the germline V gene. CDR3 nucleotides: TGTGCCAGCAGCTCTACTAGCGGGGGGGCCGGGAGTTCACTTACGCAGTATTTT. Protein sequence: CASSSTSGGAGSSLTQYF.

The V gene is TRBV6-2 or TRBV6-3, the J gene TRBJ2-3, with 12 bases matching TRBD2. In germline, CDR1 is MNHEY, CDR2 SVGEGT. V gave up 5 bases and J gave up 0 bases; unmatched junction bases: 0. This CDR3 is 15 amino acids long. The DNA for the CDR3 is TGTGCCAGCAGTCTAGCGGGGGGGAGCACAGATACGCAGTATTTT. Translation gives CASSLAGGSTDTQYF.

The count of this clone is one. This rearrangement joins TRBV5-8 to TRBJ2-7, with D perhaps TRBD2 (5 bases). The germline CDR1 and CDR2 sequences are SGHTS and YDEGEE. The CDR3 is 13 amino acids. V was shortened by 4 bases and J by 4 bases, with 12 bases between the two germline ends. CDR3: CASSAGEWYEQYF. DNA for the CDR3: TGTGCCAGCAGCGCCGGGGAGTGGTACGAGCAGTACTTC.

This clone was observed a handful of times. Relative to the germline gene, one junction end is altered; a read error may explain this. For the CDR3, the DNA is TGTGCCAGCAGTTACTCGATGGTTAGTGTTGAATCTTTCTTT. The encoded protein is CASSYSMVSVESFF. The genes are TRBV6-5 and TRBJ1-1; no clear D. The CDR3 sequence is 14 residues long. The germline CDR1 and CDR2 sequences are MNHEY and SVGAGI.

As DNA, the CDR3 is TGTGCCAGCAGCTTCAGAACAGGGGGGTACGAGCAGTACTTC. Protein: CASSFRTGGYEQYF. The chain recombines TRBV7-9 with TRBJ2-7, with 8 bases matching TRBD1. Trimming cost V 3 bases and J 4 bases; bases outside gene matches: 5. CDR3 size: 14 residues. Germline values: CDR1 SEHNR, CDR2 FQNEAQ (reference sequence).

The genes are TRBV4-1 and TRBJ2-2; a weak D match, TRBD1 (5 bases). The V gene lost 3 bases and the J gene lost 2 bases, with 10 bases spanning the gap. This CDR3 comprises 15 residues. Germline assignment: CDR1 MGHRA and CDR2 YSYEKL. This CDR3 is CASSQTTANTGELFF. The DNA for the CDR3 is TGCGCCAGCAGCCAGACGACAGCAAACACCGGGGAGCTGTTTTTT.

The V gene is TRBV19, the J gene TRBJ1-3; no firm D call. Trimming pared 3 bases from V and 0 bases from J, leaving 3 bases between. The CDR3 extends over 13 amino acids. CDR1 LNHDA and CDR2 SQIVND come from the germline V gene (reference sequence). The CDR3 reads CASSINSGNTIYF. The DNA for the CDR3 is TGTGCCAGTAGTATTAACTCTGGAAACACCATATATTTT. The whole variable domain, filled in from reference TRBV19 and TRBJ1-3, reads DGGITQSPKYLFRKEGQNVTLSCEQNLNHDAMYWYRQDPGQGLRLIYYSQIVNDFQKGDIAEGYSVSREKKESFPLTVTSAQKNPTAFYLCASSINSGNTIYFGEGSWLTVV.

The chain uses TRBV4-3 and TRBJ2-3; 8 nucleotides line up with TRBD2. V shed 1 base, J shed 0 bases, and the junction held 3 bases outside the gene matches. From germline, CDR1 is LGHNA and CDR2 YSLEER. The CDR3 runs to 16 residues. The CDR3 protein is CASSQGTSPSTDTQYF. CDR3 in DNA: TGCGCCAGCAGCCAAGGGACTAGCCCTAGCACAGATACGCAGTATTTT.

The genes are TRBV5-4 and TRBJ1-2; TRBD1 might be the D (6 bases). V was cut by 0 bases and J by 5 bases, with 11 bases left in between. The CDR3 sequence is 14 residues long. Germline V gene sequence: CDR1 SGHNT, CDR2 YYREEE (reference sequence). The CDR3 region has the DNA TGTGCCAGCAGCTTGGCAGGGGCGCTTTATGGCTACACCTTC. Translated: CASSLAGALYGYTF.

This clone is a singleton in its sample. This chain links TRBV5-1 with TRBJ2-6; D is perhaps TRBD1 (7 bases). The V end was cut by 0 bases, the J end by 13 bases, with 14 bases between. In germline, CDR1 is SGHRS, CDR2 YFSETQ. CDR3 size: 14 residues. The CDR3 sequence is CASSLESQGGVLTF. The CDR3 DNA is TGCGCCAGCAGCTTGGAGTCGCAGGGGGGAGTCCTGACTTTC.

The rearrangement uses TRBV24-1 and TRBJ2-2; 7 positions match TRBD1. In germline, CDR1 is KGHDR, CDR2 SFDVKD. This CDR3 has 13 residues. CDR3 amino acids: CTVRTGNTGELFF. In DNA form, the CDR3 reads TGTACCGTCAGGACAGGGAACACCGGGGAGCTGTTTTTT.

As DNA, the CDR3 is TGTGCCAGTAGTATAGAGCGGGGCCATGGCTACACCTTC. It is translated as CASSIERGHGYTF. This chain joins TRBV19 and TRBJ1-2; weak D call: TRBD1 (5 bases). Trimming removed 0 bases at V and 6 bases at J, with 8 bases between. Germline loops: CDR1 LNHDA, CDR2 SQIVND (reference sequence). CDR3 length: 13 residues.

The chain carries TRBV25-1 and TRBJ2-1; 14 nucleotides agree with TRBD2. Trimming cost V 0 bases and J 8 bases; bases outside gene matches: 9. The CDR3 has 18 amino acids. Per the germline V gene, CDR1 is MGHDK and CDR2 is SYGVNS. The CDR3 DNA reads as TGTGCCAGCAGTGAATACTGGCTGACTAGCGGGGGGGTTCATGAGCAGTTCTTC. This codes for CASSEYWLTSGGVHEQFF. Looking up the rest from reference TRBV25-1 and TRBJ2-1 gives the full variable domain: EADIYQTPRYLVIGTGKKITLECSQTMGHDKMYWYQQDPGMELHLIHYSYGVNSTEKGDLSSESTVSRIRTEHFPLTLESARPSHTSQYLCASSEYWLTSGGVHEQFFGPGTRLTVL.

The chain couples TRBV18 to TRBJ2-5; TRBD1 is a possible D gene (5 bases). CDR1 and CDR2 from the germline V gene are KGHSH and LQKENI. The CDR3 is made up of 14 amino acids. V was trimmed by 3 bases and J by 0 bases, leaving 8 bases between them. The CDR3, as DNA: TGTGCCAGCTCACCCAAGACAGACCAAGAGACCCAGTACTTC. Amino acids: CASSPKTDQETQYF.

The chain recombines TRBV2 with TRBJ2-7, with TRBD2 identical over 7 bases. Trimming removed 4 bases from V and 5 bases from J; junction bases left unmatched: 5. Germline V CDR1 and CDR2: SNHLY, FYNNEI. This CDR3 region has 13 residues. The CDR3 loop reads CASSVGRANEQYV. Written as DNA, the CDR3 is TGTGCCAGCAGTGTGGGGAGGGCTAACGAGCAGTACGTC.

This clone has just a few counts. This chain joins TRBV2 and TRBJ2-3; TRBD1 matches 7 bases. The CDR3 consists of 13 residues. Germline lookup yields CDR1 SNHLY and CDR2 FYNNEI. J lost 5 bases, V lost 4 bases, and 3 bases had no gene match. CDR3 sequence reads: CASSGAGGDTQYF. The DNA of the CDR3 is TGTGCCAGCAGTGGAGCAGGGGGAGATACGCAGTATTTT.

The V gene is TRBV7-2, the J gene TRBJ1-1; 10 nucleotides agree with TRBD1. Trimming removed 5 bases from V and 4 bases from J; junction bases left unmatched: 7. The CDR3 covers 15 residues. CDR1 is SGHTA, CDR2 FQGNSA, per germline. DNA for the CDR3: TGTGCCAGCAGCATAAGACAGGGGGCGAGCACTGAAGCTTTCTTT. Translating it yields CASSIRQGASTEAFF. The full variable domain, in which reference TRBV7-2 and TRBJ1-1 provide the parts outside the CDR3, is GAGVSQSPSNKVTEKGKDVELRCDPISGHTALYWYRQSLGQGLEFLIYFQGNSAPDKSGLPSDRFSAERTGGSVSTLTIQRTQQEDSAVYLCASSIRQGASTEAFFGQGTRLTVV.

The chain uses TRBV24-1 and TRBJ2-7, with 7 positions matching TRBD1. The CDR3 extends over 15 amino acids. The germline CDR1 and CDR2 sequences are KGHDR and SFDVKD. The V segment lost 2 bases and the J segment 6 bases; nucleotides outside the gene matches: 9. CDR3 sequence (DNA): TGTGCCACCAGTGATTCGTACAGGGGAAAAGGCGAGCAGTACGTC. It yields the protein CATSDSYRGKGEQYV.

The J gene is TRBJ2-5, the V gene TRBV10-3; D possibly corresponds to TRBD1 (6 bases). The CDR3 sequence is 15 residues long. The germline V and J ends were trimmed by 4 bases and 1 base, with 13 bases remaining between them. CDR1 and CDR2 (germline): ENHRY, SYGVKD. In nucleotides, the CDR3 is TGTGCCATCAGTGTACAGGGTCCACCCCAAGAGACCCAGTACTTC. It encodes CAISVQGPPQETQYF.

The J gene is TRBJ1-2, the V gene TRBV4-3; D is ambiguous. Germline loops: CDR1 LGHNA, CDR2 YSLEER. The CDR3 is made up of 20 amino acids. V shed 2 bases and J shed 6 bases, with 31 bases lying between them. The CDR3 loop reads CASSQKVSYSGPSLAHGYTF. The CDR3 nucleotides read TGCGCCAGCAGCCAAAAGGTGTCCTACAGCGGGCCGTCCCTAGCGCATGGCTACACCTTC.

The CDR3 region has the DNA TGTGCCAGCAGCTTAGCGCTGAGTAAACCAGGGGCCATTCAGTACTTC. Its protein is CASSLALSKPGAIQYF. The gene calls are TRBV7-2 and TRBJ2-4; D possibly corresponds to TRBD1 (6 bases). The CDR3 totals 16 residues. Germline-derived CDR1 and CDR2 are SGHTA and FQGNSA. Trimming left V 0 bases short and J 9 bases short, with 18 bases between.

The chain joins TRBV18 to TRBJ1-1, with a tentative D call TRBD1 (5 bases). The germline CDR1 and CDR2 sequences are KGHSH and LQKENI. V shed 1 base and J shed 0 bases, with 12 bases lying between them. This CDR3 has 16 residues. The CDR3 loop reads CASSPQGLKMNTEAFF. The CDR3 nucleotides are TGTGCCAGCTCACCACAGGGACTGAAGATGAACACTGAAGCTTTCTTT.

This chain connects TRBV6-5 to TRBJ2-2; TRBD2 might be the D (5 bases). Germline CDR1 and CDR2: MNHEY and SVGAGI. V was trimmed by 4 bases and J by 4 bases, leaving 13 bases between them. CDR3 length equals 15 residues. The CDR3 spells CASSLQLVSTGELFF. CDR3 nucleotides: TGTGCCAGCAGTTTACAACTAGTATCCACCGGGGAGCTGTTTTTT.